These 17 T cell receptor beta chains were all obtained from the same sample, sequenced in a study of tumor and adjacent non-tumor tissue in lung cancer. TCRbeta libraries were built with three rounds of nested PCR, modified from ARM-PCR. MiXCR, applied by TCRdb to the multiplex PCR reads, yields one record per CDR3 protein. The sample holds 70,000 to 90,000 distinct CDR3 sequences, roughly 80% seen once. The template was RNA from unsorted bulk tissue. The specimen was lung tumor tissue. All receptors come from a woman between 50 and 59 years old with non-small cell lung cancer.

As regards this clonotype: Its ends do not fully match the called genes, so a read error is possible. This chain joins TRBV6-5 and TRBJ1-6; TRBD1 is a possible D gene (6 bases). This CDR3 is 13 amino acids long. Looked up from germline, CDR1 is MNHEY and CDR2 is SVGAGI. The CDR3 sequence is CASRGSGDSPLHF. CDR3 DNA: TGCGCCAGCAGAGGGTCAGGGGATTCACCCCTCCACTTT.

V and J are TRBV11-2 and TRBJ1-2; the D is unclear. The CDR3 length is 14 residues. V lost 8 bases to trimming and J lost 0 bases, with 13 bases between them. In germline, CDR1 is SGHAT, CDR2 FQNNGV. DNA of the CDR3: TGTGCCAGCTGCCTAGCACGTACTAACTATGGCTACACCTTC. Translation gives CASCLARTNYGYTF.

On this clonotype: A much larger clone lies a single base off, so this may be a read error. The CDR3 sequence is CTISPGASSGNTIYF. In DNA form, the CDR3 reads TGTACCATCAGTCCAGGGGCTTCCTCTGGAAACACCATATATTTT. This chain links TRBV10-3 with TRBJ1-3; the D gene is possibly TRBD1 (6 bases). The CDR3 is 15 residues long. Germline CDR1 reads ENHRY; CDR2 reads SYGVKD.

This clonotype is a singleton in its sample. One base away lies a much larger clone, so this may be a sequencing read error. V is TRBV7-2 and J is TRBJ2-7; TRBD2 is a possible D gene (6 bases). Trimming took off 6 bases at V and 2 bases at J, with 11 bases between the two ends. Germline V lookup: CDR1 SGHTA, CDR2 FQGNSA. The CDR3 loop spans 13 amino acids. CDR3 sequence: CASRLAKTYEQYF. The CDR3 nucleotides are TGTGCCAGCAGGCTAGCGAAGACCTACGAGCAGTACTTC.

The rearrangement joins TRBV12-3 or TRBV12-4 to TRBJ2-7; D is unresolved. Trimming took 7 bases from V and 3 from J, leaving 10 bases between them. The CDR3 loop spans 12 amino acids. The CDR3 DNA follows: TGTGCCAGCATTTTTTTTGGCTACGAGCAGTACTTC. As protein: CASIFFGYEQYF.

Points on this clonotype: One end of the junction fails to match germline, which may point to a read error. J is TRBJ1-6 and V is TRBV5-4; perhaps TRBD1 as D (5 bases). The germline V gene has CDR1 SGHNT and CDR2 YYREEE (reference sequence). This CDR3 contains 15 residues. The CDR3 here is CASSLGWGSNSRLHF. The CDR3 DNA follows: TGTGCCAGCAGCTTGGGCTGGGGGTCTAATTCACGCCTCCACTTT. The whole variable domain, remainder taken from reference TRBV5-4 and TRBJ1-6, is ETGVTQSPTHLIKTRGQQVTLRCSSQSGHNTVSWYQQALGQGPQFIFQYYREEENGRGNFPPRFSGLQFPNYSSELNVNALELDDSALYLCASSLGWGSNSRLHFGNGTRLTVT.

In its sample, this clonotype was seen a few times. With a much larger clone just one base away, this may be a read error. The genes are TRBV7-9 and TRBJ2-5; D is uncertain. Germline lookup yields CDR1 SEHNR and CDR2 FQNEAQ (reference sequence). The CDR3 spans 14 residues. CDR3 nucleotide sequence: TGTACCAGCAGCTTTGACGTCGGACAAGAGACCCAGTACTTC. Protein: CTSSFDVGQETQYF.

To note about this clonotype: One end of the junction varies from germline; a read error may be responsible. CDR3 sequence: CPSSLETNSDNEQFF. CDR3 sequence (DNA): TGTCCCAGCAGCTTAGAGACCAACTCCGACAATGAGCAGTTCTTC. This chain connects TRBV11-3 to TRBJ2-1; D ambiguous. CDR3 length equals 15 residues. The germline V gene encodes CDR1 SGHNT and CDR2 YENEEA.

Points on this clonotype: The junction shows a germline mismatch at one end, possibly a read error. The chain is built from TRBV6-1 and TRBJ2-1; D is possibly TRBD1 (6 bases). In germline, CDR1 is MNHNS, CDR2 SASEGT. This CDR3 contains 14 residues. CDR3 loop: CARSAVGAINKQFF. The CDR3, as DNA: TGTGCCAGAAGCGCCGTGGGGGCTATCAATAAGCAGTTCTTC.

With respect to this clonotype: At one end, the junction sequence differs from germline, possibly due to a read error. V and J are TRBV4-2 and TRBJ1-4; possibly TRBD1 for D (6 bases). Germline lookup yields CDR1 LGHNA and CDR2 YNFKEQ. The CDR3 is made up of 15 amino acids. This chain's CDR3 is CASSQVLGAVEKLFF. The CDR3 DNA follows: TGTGCCAGTAGCCAAGTCCTGGGGGCCGTGGAAAAACTGTTTTTT.

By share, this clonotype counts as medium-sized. CDR3 DNA: TGTGCCAGTGGGACGAGGGGAAAAAGCTCTCAGCCCCAGCATTTT. It specifies CASGTRGKSSQPQHF. The chain carries TRBV6-1 and TRBJ1-5; tentatively, D is TRBD1 (5 bases). The V gene lost 9 bases and the J gene lost 6 bases, with 21 bases spanning the gap. The CDR3 length is 15 residues. Germline V CDR1 and CDR2: MNHNS, SASEGT.

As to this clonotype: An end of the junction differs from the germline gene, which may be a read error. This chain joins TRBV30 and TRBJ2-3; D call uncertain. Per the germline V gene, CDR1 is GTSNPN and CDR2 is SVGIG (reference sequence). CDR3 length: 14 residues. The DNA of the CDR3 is TGTTCCTGGAGTGTTAAAGGAATCACAGATATGCAGTATTTT. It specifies CSWSVKGITDMQYF. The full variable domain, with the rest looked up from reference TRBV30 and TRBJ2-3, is SQTIHQWPATLVQPVGSPLSLECTVEGTSNPNLYWYRQAAGRGLQLLFYSVGIGQISSEVPQNLSASRPQDRQFILSSKKLLLSDSGFYLCSWSVKGITDMQYFGPGTRLTVL.

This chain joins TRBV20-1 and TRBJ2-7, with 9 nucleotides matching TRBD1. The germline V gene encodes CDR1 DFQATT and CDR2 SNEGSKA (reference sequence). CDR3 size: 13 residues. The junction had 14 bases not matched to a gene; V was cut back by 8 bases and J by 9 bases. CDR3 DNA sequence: TGCAGTACGGACCGGGACAGGGACAACGTGCAGTACTTC. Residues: CSTDRDRDNVQYF.

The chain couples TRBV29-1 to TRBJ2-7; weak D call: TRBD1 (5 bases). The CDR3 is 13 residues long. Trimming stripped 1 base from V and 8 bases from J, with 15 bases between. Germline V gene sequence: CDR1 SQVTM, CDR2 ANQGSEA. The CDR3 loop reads CSVEGTTNKKQYF. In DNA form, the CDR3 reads TGCAGCGTTGAAGGGACAACTAACAAGAAGCAGTACTTC.

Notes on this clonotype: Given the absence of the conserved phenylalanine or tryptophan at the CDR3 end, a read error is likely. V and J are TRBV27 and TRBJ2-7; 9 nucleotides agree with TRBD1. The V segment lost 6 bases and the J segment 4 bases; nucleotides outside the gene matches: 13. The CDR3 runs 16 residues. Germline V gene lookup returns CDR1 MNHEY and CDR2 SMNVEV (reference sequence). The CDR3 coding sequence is TGTGCCAGCAGCCCGACCGGGACAGGGTACTCATACGAGCAGTACCTC. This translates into CASSPTGTGYSYEQYL.

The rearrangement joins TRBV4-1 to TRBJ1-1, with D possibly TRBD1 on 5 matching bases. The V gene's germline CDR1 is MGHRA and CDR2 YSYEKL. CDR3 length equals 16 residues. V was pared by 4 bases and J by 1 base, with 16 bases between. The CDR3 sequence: CASSRDWYRSNTEAFF. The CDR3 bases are TGCGCCAGCAGCCGAGATTGGTACAGGTCGAACACTGAAGCTTTCTTT.

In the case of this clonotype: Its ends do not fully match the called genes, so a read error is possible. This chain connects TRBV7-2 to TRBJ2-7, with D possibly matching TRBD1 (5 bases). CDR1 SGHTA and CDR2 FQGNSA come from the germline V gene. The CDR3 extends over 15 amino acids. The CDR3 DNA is TGTGCCAGCAACTTAGCCAGGGCCACCTCCTACGAGCTGTACTTC. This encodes CASNLARATSYELYF.